This T cell receptor beta chain was documented in a study of early T cells in non-severe SARS-CoV-2 infection. Study-wide background: The study sequenced bulk RNA from unsorted whole blood, with chains unpaired.

TCRdb ran MiXCR on the 5' RACE reads and lists one entry per CDR3 protein. Altogether about 26,000 distinct CDR3 sequences are present, almost 4.5% being singletons, with the ten largest covering over 5%. As concerns this clonotype: Its antigen is not identified. This may be a read error: a much more frequent sequence differs by one nucleotide.

The CDR3 loop spans 12 amino acids. V was trimmed by 6 bases and J by 3 bases, leaving 9 bases between them. From germline, CDR1 is LGHDT and CDR2 YNNKEL (reference sequence). Study-wide results and limits: VDJdb matching, biased toward anti-spike CD8 responses, missed private and CD4 specificities.

The gene calls are TRBV3-1 and TRBJ2-7; D uncertain. Sequenced material: whole blood. The receptor comes from an adult who was a healthcare worker with PCR-confirmed SARS-CoV-2 infection or an uninfected control (not recorded which). The CDR3 bases are TGTGCCAGCAGGGACGGTCACTACGAGCAGTACTTC. Protein: CASRDGHYEQYF.